Given below is one T cell receptor beta chain in context. Trimming removed 8 bases at V and 0 bases at J, with 14 bases between. This CDR3 region has 15 residues. From germline, CDR1 is MNHEY and CDR2 SVGAGI. The sample belongs to a study of blood T cell repertoires in COVID-19. Cohort assignment relied on participant-reported clinical history. Generated by immunoSEQ multiplex PCR, the TCRdb table keeps only in-frame clones and is missing some. The sample shows about 480,000 clones, roughly nine tenths of them seen only once. This clonotype originated in a woman aged 55-70 years who had recovered from COVID-19. The chain uses TRBV6-5 and TRBJ2-1, with a weak D call TRBD1 (5 bases). The sequenced sample was PBMCs or T cells enriched from blood (not recorded which). The CDR3 protein is CASLRWGSSYNEQFF. Here the CDR3 DNA reads TGTGCCAGCCTACGCTGGGGCTCCTCCTACAATGAGCAGTTCTTC.